The clone carrying this TCR beta chain was recorded many times. Its cognate antigen is unknown. CDR1 SGHTA and CDR2 FQGNSA come from the germline V gene. With 0 bases removed from V and 10 bases from J, the gap between germline ends came to 7 bases. CDR3 length equals 12 residues. TCRdb called the RT-PCR reads again in MiXCR, with one record for every CDR3 protein. The data contain about 580,000 distinct CDR3 sequences, around 15% of them singletons. The sample is drawn from a study of response to subunit inactivated influenza vaccine. Study observations and caveats: Authors suggested few new T cells are recruited by each seasonal influenza vaccination.

The receptor's source is a middle-aged man who received an inactivated influenza vaccine. The sequencing here drew on PBMCs from blood, taken roughly 12 days after vaccination. This chain uses TRBV7-2 with TRBJ2-1; D is possibly TRBD2 (6 bases). The CDR3 loop reads CASSLAAGEQFF. In nucleotides, the CDR3 is TGTGCCAGCAGCTTAGCAGCGGGCGAGCAGTTCTTC.